The present T cell receptor (beta chain) was sequenced within a study of graft-versus-host responses after intestinal transplantation. Study in general: Recipients had multivisceral, liver-intestinal, or isolated intestinal transplants. Among the recipients, all got anti-thymocyte globulin induction and then tacrolimus and steroids for about three years. Study findings and constraints: Detection of GvH clones occurred in recipient marrow, and some had their first appearance in ileum or blood. An association linked early post-transplant HvG declines with peak circulating GvH clone levels.

Turning to this clone: Its antigen is undetermined.

Assay: immunoSEQ multiplex PCR; the TCRdb copy retains only in-frame clones and omits some. The repertoire holds fewer than 60,000 clones, with about 88% as singletons. The V end lost 0 bases, the J end lost 8 bases, and 8 bases lay between the germline ends. The germline V gene encodes CDR1 SGHRS and CDR2 YFSETQ. The CDR3 consists of 12 residues. The clonotype was recovered from a human donor who was the organ donor for an intestinal transplant. The material sequenced was unstimulated CD4+ T cells sorted from spleen or lymph node cells, taken before transplant. This chain joins TRBV5-1 and TRBJ1-2; no clear D. CDR3 amino acids: CASSLGGPGYTF. The CDR3 region has the DNA TGCGCCAGCAGCTTGGGAGGCCCGGGCTACACCTTC. The variable domain in full, completed from reference TRBV5-1 and TRBJ1-2, reads KAGVTQTPRYLIKTRGQQVTLSCSPISGHRSVSWYQQTPGQGLQFLFEYFSETQRNKGNFPGRFSGRQFSNSRSEMNVSTLELGDSALYLCASSLGGPGYTFGSGTRLTVV.